This T cell receptor (beta chain) was profiled in a study of CD8+ T cells in alopecia areata. Overall study context: Tofacitinib was taken orally by treated patients, and the dose was 5 to 10 mg twice daily.

After isolation, RNA underwent reverse transcription to generate cDNA as the sequencing template. The method was immunoSEQ multiplex PCR; TCRdb's version includes in-frame clones alone and lacks a portion of them. The top ten hold approximately 3.1% of the sample, which has 90,000 to 150,000 clones, 35% to 45% seen once. Germline V gives CDR1 SGHNT, CDR2 YYREEE (reference sequence). V dropped 4 bases and J dropped 12 bases, with 20 bases sitting between them. The CDR3 extends over 14 amino acids. This sequence was found in a human donor with alopecia areata. Sequences were obtained from CD4+ T cells sorted from blood. The chain employs TRBV5-4 and TRBJ2-1; the D is unclear. CDR3 in DNA: TGTGCCAGCAGCCCAACACCTACCTTATCTCTGCAGTTCTTC. This encodes CASSPTPTLSLQFF.